This entry concerns a single T cell receptor (beta chain). The data derive from a study of cytomegalovirus exposure and HLA in healthy donors. This PCR relied on a set of 60 Vbeta primers and 13 Jbeta primers. Assay used: immunoSEQ multiplex PCR; TCRdb lists only in-frame clones, some missing. The sample table sets out about 50,000 clones. The CDR3 spans 15 residues. The chain joins TRBV1 to TRBJ1-3; TRBD1 reflects the table's D call only, with no check against the DNA. TRBV1 is a pseudogene segment. The sequence came from a young man in good health and CMV-seropositive. The sample consisted of PBMCs. The CDR3 protein is CTSSQGDNSGNTIYF. The CDR3 region has the DNA TGCACCAGCAGCCAAGGGGACAACTCTGGAAACACCATATATTTT.